The 4 T cell receptor beta chains reported below all come from one sample, sequenced in a study of human T cells and chemical hapten exposure. TCRdb re-analysed the RACE reads in MiXCR, keeping a single row per CDR3 protein. The sample comprises tens of thousands of distinct CDR3 sequences, roughly 10% of which are singletons, and less than 5% rests with the top ten. Time point in this sample: patch test 2, 6 weeks after DPC sensitization. Noted treatment: therapeutic diphenylcyclopropenone sensitization with weekly scalp DPC. Sequencing used whole blood, obtained in connection with sensitization to the hapten diphenylcyclopropenone (DPC). The receptor set was obtained from a woman aged 45-60 years with alopecia areata. Some clones in this sample may be carry-over from other donors' samples.

This clonotype was counted a few times. The chain combines TRBV5-5 with TRBJ2-5; TRBD1 or TRBD2 may be the D gene (5 bases each). The CDR3 has 14 amino acids. V dropped 0 bases and J dropped 5 bases, with 11 bases sitting between them. In germline, CDR1 is SGHKS, CDR2 YYEKEE (reference sequence). In nucleotides, the CDR3 is TGTGCCAGCAGCTTGGCGGGGCGAAAGGAGACCCAGTACTTC. Translation: CASSLAGRKETQYF.

This clonotype was seen a handful of times. The rearrangement joins TRBV2 to TRBJ2-7; 10 nucleotides align to TRBD1. V lost 8 bases, J lost 2 bases, and 3 bases stayed unmatched. Per germline, CDR1 SNHLY and CDR2 FYNNEI. The length of the CDR3 is 13 residues. The CDR3 loop reads CASAGQGAYEQYF. For the CDR3, the DNA is TGTGCCAGCGCCGGACAGGGGGCCTACGAGCAGTACTTC.

In its sample, this clonotype was seen many times. The V gene is TRBV27, the J gene TRBJ2-3; possibly TRBD2 for D (6 bases). V shed 5 bases and J shed 5 bases, with 17 bases lying between them. The CDR3 loop spans 15 amino acids. Germline CDR1 and CDR2: MNHEY and SMNVEV (reference sequence). This chain's CDR3 is CASSPSRDFEDTQYF. CDR3 in DNA: TGTGCCAGCAGTCCCTCCCGGGACTTTGAAGATACGCAGTATTTT.

This clonotype was recorded at least ten times. The CDR3 DNA sequence: TGTGCCAGCAGTTTAACCTTTCCCTATGGCTACACCTTC. Encoded protein: CASSLTFPYGYTF. The J gene is TRBJ1-2, the V gene TRBV28, with no clear D. This CDR3 is 13 amino acids long. Germline V gene sequence: CDR1 MDHEN, CDR2 SYDVKM. V lost 2 bases and J 4 bases, leaving 8 bases between the germline ends.